These 2 T cell receptor beta chains originate from one sample sequenced in a study of blood T cell repertoires in COVID-19. Profiling relied on immunoSEQ multiplex PCR, and the TCRdb table lists in-frame clones only, not all of them. The data contain 100,000 to 150,000 clones, approximately 80% of them singletons. The sequenced sample was peripheral blood. These receptors were taken from a man in his sixties with acute or convalescent COVID-19.

The chain combines TRBV18 with TRBJ1-1; TRBD1 might be the D (5 bases). This CDR3 spans 14 amino acids. Germline V gives CDR1 KGHSH, CDR2 LQKENI. The V and J ends lost 5 bases and 4 bases respectively, with 14 bases between them. Here the CDR3 reads CASSGAGSGTEAFF. The DNA for the CDR3 is TGTGCCAGCTCAGGGGCCGGCTCGGGCACTGAAGCTTTCTTT. The full variable domain, its missing parts supplied by reference TRBV18 and TRBJ1-1, is NAGVMQNPRHLVRRRGQEARLRCSPMKGHSHVYWYRQLPEEGLKFMVYLQKENIIDESGMPKERFSAEFPKEGPSILRIQQVVRGDSAAYFCASSGAGSGTEAFFGQGTRLTVV.

The V call is TRBV10-3, the J call TRBJ2-3, with 16 bases aligning to TRBD2. CDR1 is ENHRY, CDR2 SYGVKD, per germline. The CDR3 is made up of 19 amino acids. The trim removed 2 bases at V and 0 bases at J, leaving 5 bases unmatched. Here the CDR3 DNA reads TGTGCCATCAGTGAGAGGAGGGGACTAGCGGGAGGGAGCACAGATACGCAGTATTTT. It is translated as CAISERRGLAGGSTDTQYF.